This entry features one TCR beta chain sequence. Its target is unknown. The CDR3 is made up of 13 amino acids. Trimming shortened V by 2 bases and J by 3 bases, and 7 bases separated the two germline ends. CDR1 is MNHEY and CDR2 is SVGAGI in the germline V gene. Sequenced by immunoSEQ multiplex PCR; TCRdb stores in-frame clones only, minus some. Among about 69,000 clones listed, over 75% were seen once. This sample is drawn from a study of OX40 agonist ivuxolimab in advanced cancers. About the research overall: Patient treatment consisted of intravenous ivuxolimab administration every 2 weeks at 0.01 to 10 mg/kg. Partial responses occurred in three patients (one hepatocellular carcinoma, two cutaneous melanoma). Study-wide points: The authors did not determine the antigen specificity of the expanded peripheral T cells.

Sample: CD4+ or CD8+ T cells sorted from blood, taken in a trial of the OX40 agonist ivuxolimab. The chain links TRBV6-5 to TRBJ1-1; possibly TRBD1 for D (5 bases). The receptor comes from an adult with an advanced solid tumor such as melanoma, head and neck, liver or kidney cancer. The CDR3 protein is CASSYRGYTEAFF. CDR3 sequence (DNA): TGTGCCAGCAGTTACAGGGGTTACACTGAAGCTTTCTTT.